Following are 20 T cell receptor beta chains from one sample sequenced in a study of early T cells in non-severe SARS-CoV-2 infection. One entry per CDR3 protein results from TCRdb running MiXCR on the 5' RACE reads. Of tens of thousands of distinct CDR3 sequences in the sample, roughly a tenth are singletons; the top ten hold 6.5%. The sample consisted of whole blood. The origin of the receptors is an adult who was a healthcare worker with PCR-confirmed SARS-CoV-2 infection or an uninfected control (not recorded which).

The V call is TRBV5-5, the J call TRBJ1-5, with 8 bases that match TRBD1. V trimming: 7 bases; J trimming: 4 bases; junction bases outside the gene matches: 10. CDR1 is SGHKS, CDR2 YYEKEE, per germline (reference sequence). This CDR3 region has 15 residues. The CDR3 protein is CASAEGRGPNQPQHF. The CDR3 DNA follows: TGTGCCAGCGCGGAGGGCAGGGGGCCAAATCAGCCCCAGCATTTT.

In its sample, this clonotype was seen many times. The rearrangement uses TRBV5-1 and TRBJ2-7, with TRBD2 matching over 7 bases. V gave up 1 base and J gave up 3 bases; unmatched junction bases: 7. Germline lookup yields CDR1 SGHRS and CDR2 YFSETQ. The length of the CDR3 is 15 residues. This CDR3 is CASSLSQRDFYEQYF. CDR3 nucleotides: TGCGCCAGCAGCTTGTCTCAGCGGGACTTCTACGAGCAGTACTTC.

This clonotype was recorded at least ten times. The chain joins TRBV9 to TRBJ2-2; 10 positions agree with TRBD2. With V trimmed by 6 bases and J by 5 bases, 10 bases remained unmatched. CDR1 SGDLS and CDR2 YYNGEE come from the germline V gene. The CDR3 covers 16 residues. CDR3 nucleotides: TGTGCCAGCACCTCCTTAACTAGCGGGACTACCGGGGAGCTGTTTTTT. Encoded protein: CASTSLTSGTTGELFF. Complete variable domain (other parts from reference TRBV9 and TRBJ2-2): DSGVTQTPKHLITATGQRVTLRCSPRSGDLSVYWYQQSLDQGLQFLIQYYNGEERAKGNILERFSAQQFPDLHSELNLSSLELGDSALYFCASTSLTSGTTGELFFGEGSRLTVL.

This clonotype was observed a handful of times. The V call is TRBV6-5, the J call TRBJ2-5, with TRBD2 matching 10 bases. CDR3 length: 16 amino acids. Trimming removed 1 base from V and 4 bases from J; junction bases left unmatched: 6. The germline gives CDR1 MNHEY, CDR2 SVGAGI. This chain's CDR3 is CASSYLRAGGGETQYF. CDR3 sequence (DNA): TGTGCCAGCAGTTACTTACGAGCGGGAGGGGGAGAGACCCAGTACTTC.

This clonotype was seen ten or more times. The chain joins TRBV7-6 to TRBJ1-4; TRBD1 agrees at 7 bases. The germline V gene encodes CDR1 SGHVS and CDR2 FNYEAQ. Trimming at V came to 5 bases and at J to 3 bases, leaving 6 bases not matched to a gene. This CDR3 has 15 residues. The CDR3 loop is CASSPWGQSNEKLFF. As DNA, the CDR3 is TGTGCCAGCAGCCCGTGGGGACAGTCTAATGAAAAACTGTTTTTT.

This clonotype was seen more than once but under ten times. The chain combines TRBV6-2 or TRBV6-3 with TRBJ2-5; D not resolved. Germline assignment: CDR1 MNHEY and CDR2 SVGEGT. Trimming stripped 8 bases from V and 4 bases from J, with 11 bases between. The CDR3 has 12 residues. In DNA form, the CDR3 reads TGTGCCAGCGGTCCACACCCAGAGACCCAGTACTTC. This translates into CASGPHPETQYF.

This clonotype showed up many times. V gene TRBV7-2 combines with J gene TRBJ2-7; D remains unclear. The CDR3 contains 15 residues. V lost 1 base to trimming and J lost 1 base, with 11 bases between them. Germline V CDR1 and CDR2: SGHTA, FQGNSA. This chain's CDR3 is CASSLVPMGSYEQYF. Here the CDR3 DNA reads TGTGCCAGCAGCTTAGTCCCGATGGGGTCCTACGAGCAGTACTTC.

This clonotype was detected ten times or more. V gene TRBV20-1 combines with J gene TRBJ2-3; tentatively, D is TRBD1 (6 bases). With 6 bases removed from V and 1 base from J, the gap between germline ends came to 14 bases. The CDR3 covers 14 residues. Per the germline V gene, CDR1 is DFQATT and CDR2 is SNEGSKA (reference sequence). CDR3 in DNA: TGCAGTGCAAGTTACGACAGGCGCACAGATACGCAGTATTTT. As protein: CSASYDRRTDTQYF.

This clonotype was picked up many times. The V gene is TRBV6-5, the J gene TRBJ2-1; TRBD2 agrees at 10 bases. Germline CDR1 and CDR2: MNHEY and SVGAGI. After removal of 0 bases from V and 4 bases from J, the junction contained 12 bases not matched to a gene. CDR3 length: 19 amino acids. The CDR3 DNA is TGTGCCAGCAGTTACTCAGGCCTAGCGGGAGCCGTCGGGTACAATGAGCAGTTCTTC. Encoded protein: CASSYSGLAGAVGYNEQFF.

This clonotype has more than one count but fewer than ten. V and J are TRBV3-1 and TRBJ1-1; D not certain. The CDR3 totals 13 residues. The V end was cut by 4 bases, the J end by 4 bases, with 10 bases between. Germline V gene sequence: CDR1 LGHDT, CDR2 YNNKEL (reference sequence). The CDR3 loop reads CASSPWEATEAFF. The DNA of the CDR3 is TGTGCCAGCAGCCCTTGGGAGGCCACTGAAGCTTTCTTT.

The chain carries TRBV10-3 and TRBJ1-3; D is uncertain. Per germline, CDR1 ENHRY and CDR2 SYGVKD. This CDR3 is built from 17 residues. V was cut by 0 bases and J by 0 bases, with 12 bases left in between. CDR3 bases: TGTGCCATCAGTGAGTCAGGATTGGGGAGCTCTGGAAACACCATATATTTT. It is translated as CAISESGLGSSGNTIYF.

This clonotype has only a few counts. The chain employs TRBV29-1 and TRBJ1-1; D ambiguous. The germline V gene encodes CDR1 SQVTM and CDR2 ANQGSEA. The CDR3 has 12 amino acids. Trimming removed 1 base at V and 1 base at J, with 4 bases between. The CDR3 nucleotides read TGCAGCGTTGAAGGACGGAACACTGAAGCTTTCTTT. Residues: CSVEGRNTEAFF.

In its sample, this clonotype was seen many times. This chain uses TRBV18 with TRBJ2-2; D gene uncertain. Trimming stripped 1 base from V and 5 bases from J, with 5 bases between. This CDR3 contains 13 residues. Germline V gives CDR1 KGHSH, CDR2 LQKENI. The CDR3 sequence is CASSPRGTGELFF. CDR3 DNA: TGTGCCAGCTCACCACGAGGTACCGGGGAGCTGTTTTTT. Combining the CDR3 with reference TRBV18 and TRBJ2-2 gives the whole variable domain NAGVMQNPRHLVRRRGQEARLRCSPMKGHSHVYWYRQLPEEGLKFMVYLQKENIIDESGMPKERFSAEFPKEGPSILRIQQVVRGDSAAYFCASSPRGTGELFFGEGSRLTVL.

This chain links TRBV13 with TRBJ2-7; no clear D. From germline, CDR1 is PRHDT and CDR2 FYEKMQ (reference sequence). The CDR3 covers 13 residues. V lost 5 bases and J 5 bases, leaving 13 bases between the germline ends. CDR3 sequence: CASSPRAADEQYF. The CDR3 DNA follows: TGTGCCAGCAGCCCCCGGGCCGCAGACGAGCAGTACTTC.

This clonotype was detected ten times or more. This chain uses TRBV14 with TRBJ2-1; the D is unclear. Per germline, CDR1 SGHDN and CDR2 FVKESK. This CDR3 has 15 amino acids. Trimming stripped 0 bases from V and 0 bases from J, with 6 bases between. CDR3 sequence (DNA): TGTGCCAGCAGCCAAGATTGGAGCTCCTACAATGAGCAGTTCTTC. Its protein product is CASSQDWSSYNEQFF.

The chain recombines TRBV29-1 with TRBJ2-3, with D uncertain. This CDR3 has 12 amino acids. Deletions cut 3 bases from V and 0 bases from J, with 4 bases between. Looked up from germline, CDR1 is SQVTM and CDR2 is ANQGSEA. The CDR3 region has the DNA TGCAGCGTTGAGGGGAGCACAGATACGCAGTATTTT. It encodes CSVEGSTDTQYF.

This clonotype is judged medium-sized. The rearrangement joins TRBV24-1 to TRBJ2-7, with D unclear. This CDR3 comprises 11 residues. Trimming cost V 3 bases and J 5 bases, with 4 bases left between them. Germline CDR1 is KGHDR and CDR2 is SFDVKD. CDR3 protein: CATSDGDEQYF. The CDR3 nucleotides are TGTGCCACCAGTGATGGGGACGAGCAGTACTTC.

This clonotype was picked up many times. The rearrangement uses TRBV6-1 and TRBJ1-2, with 8 bases lining up with TRBD1. CDR3 length: 14 amino acids. Per germline, CDR1 MNHNS and CDR2 SASEGT. With V trimmed by 7 bases and J by 2 bases, 6 bases remained unmatched. The CDR3 nucleotides are TGTGCCAGCACCCGGACAGGGCCCAACTATGGCTACACCTTC. Translating it yields CASTRTGPNYGYTF.

This clonotype was seen many times. CDR3 region: CATLLSTTPSTDTQYF. CDR3 nucleotides: TGTGCCACCCTCTTGTCGACTACTCCTAGCACAGATACGCAGTATTTT. The V gene is TRBV28, the J gene TRBJ2-3; possible D gene TRBD2, 5 bases. The germline gives CDR1 MDHEN, CDR2 SYDVKM. V gave up 10 bases and J gave up 0 bases, with 20 bases separating them. The CDR3 loop spans 16 amino acids.

This clonotype was seen more than once but under ten times. This chain links TRBV14 with TRBJ2-7; D is undetermined. The germline CDR1 and CDR2 sequences are SGHDN and FVKESK. The V gene lost 4 bases and the J gene lost 1 base, with 11 bases spanning the gap. The CDR3 sequence is 14 residues long. Here the CDR3 DNA reads TGTGCCAGCAGCCGGTCAGGCGGATCCTACGAGCAGTACTTC. This translates into CASSRSGGSYEQYF.